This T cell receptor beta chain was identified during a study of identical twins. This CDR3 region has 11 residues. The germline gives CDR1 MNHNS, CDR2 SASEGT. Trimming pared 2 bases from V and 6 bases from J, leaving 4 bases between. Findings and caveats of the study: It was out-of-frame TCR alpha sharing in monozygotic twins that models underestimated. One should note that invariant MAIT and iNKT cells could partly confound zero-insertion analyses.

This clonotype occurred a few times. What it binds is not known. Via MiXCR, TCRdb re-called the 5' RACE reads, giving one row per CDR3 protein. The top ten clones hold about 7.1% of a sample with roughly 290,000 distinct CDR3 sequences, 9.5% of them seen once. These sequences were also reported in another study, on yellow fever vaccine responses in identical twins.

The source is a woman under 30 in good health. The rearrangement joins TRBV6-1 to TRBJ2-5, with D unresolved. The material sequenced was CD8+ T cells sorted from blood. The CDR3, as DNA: TGTGCCAGCAGTGAATTGAAGACCCAGTACTTC. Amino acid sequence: CASSELKTQYF.